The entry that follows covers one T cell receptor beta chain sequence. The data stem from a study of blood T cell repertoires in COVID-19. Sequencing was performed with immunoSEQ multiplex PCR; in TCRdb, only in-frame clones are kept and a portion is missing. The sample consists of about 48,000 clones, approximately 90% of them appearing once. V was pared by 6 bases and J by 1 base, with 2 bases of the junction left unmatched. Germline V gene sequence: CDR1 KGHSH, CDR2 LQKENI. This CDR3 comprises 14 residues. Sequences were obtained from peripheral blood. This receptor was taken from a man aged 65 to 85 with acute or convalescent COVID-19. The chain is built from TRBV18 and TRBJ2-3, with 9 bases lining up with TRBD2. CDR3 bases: TGTGCCAGCTCCCGGACTAGCGGCACAGATACGCAGTATTTT. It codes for CASSRTSGTDTQYF.